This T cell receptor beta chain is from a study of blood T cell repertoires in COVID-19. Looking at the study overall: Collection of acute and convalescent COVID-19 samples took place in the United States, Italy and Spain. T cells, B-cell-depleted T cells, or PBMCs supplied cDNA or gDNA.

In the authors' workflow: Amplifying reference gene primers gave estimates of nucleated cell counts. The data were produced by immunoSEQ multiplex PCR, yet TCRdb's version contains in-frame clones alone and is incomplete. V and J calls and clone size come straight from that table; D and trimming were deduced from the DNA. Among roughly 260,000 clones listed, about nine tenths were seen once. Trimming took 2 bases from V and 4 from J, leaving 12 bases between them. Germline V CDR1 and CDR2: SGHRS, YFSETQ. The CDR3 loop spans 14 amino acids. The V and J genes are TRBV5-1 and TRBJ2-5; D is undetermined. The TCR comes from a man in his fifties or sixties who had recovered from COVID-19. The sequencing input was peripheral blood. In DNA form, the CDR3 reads TGCGCCAGCAGCTTTGATTTTTCGGGAGAGACCCAGTACTTC. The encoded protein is CASSFDFSGETQYF.